The 20 T cell receptor beta chains in this list originate from one sample, sequenced in a study of CD8 T cells in Susac syndrome. RNA in amounts of about 0.5 to 1 ug was reverse transcribed with random hexamers. TCRdb reprocessed the immunoSEQ multiplex PCR reads via MiXCR and lists one record per CDR3 protein. Of around 71,000 distinct CDR3 sequences listed, under 96% are singletons. Material: CD4+ T cells from PBMCs. These receptors all stem from a human donor with multiple sclerosis.

The V gene is TRBV9, the J gene TRBJ2-3, with D possibly matching TRBD1 (5 bases). This CDR3 spans 13 amino acids. The germline CDR1 and CDR2 sequences are SGDLS and YYNGEE. V lost 1 base and J 4 bases, leaving 7 bases between the germline ends. The CDR3, as DNA: TGTGCCAGCAGCGTACTACAGGCAGATACGCAGTATTTT. This sequence encodes CASSVLQADTQYF.

The V call is TRBV7-2, the J call TRBJ1-5; D ambiguous. Germline assignment: CDR1 SGHTA and CDR2 FQGNSA. The CDR3 extends over 15 amino acids. Trimming removed 1 base from V and 0 bases from J, with 7 bases in between. In DNA form, the CDR3 reads TGTGCCAGCAGCTTAGTCGTGAATAGCAATCAGCCCCAGCATTTT. Translating it yields CASSLVVNSNQPQHF.

This clonotype was counted a single time. The gene calls are TRBV7-2 and TRBJ2-7; D could derive from TRBD1 or TRBD2 (6 bases each). This CDR3 is built from 13 residues. V lost 5 bases to trimming and J lost 6 bases, with 14 bases between them. Looked up from germline, CDR1 is SGHTA and CDR2 is FQGNSA. CDR3 protein: CASSPGPGAEQYF. The CDR3 DNA is TGTGCCAGCAGCCCCGGACCGGGGGCCGAGCAGTACTTC.

The chain recombines TRBV29-1 with TRBJ1-2, with 9 bases lining up with TRBD1. V dropped 6 bases and J dropped 0; count of bases not matched to a gene: 11. In germline, CDR1 is SQVTM, CDR2 ANQGSEA. The CDR3 loop spans 16 amino acids. CDR3 sequence reads: CSVVTGTGKSNYGYTF. The CDR3 coding sequence is TGCAGCGTCGTAACCGGGACAGGGAAATCTAACTATGGCTACACCTTC.

V is TRBV30 and J is TRBJ1-6; unclear D gene. Germline V gene data show CDR1 as GTSNPN and CDR2 as SVGIG (reference sequence). Deletions cut 3 bases from V and 0 bases from J, with 9 bases between. The CDR3 is made up of 15 amino acids. DNA of the CDR3: TGTGCCTGGAGCGAGCTAAGCTCCTATAATTCACCCCTCCACTTT. Its translation is CAWSELSSYNSPLHF. The full variable domain, in which reference TRBV30 and TRBJ1-6 provide the parts outside the CDR3, is SQTIHQWPATLVQPVGSPLSLECTVEGTSNPNLYWYRQAAGRGLQLLFYSVGIGQISSEVPQNLSASRPQDRQFILSSKKLLLSDSGFYLCAWSELSSYNSPLHFGNGTRLTVT.

The genes are TRBV20-1 and TRBJ2-3; either TRBD1 or TRBD2 may fit D (6 bases each). Germline V gene sequence: CDR1 DFQATT, CDR2 SNEGSKA (reference sequence). Trimming took off 4 bases at V and 5 bases at J, with 16 bases between the two ends. This CDR3 is 14 amino acids long. The CDR3 region is CSANRPGAGDTQYF. In DNA form, the CDR3 reads TGCAGTGCTAACCGGCCGGGGGCCGGAGATACGCAGTATTTT.

The J gene is TRBJ2-2, the V gene TRBV4-1; 12 bases fit TRBD2. V lost 0 bases and J lost 4; bases outside the gene matches: 3. The germline V gene has CDR1 MGHRA and CDR2 YSYEKL. This CDR3 comprises 17 residues. CDR3 DNA sequence: TGCGCCAGCAGCCAAGAGAGGGGACTAGCGGGCACCGGGGAGCTGTTTTTT. Translation: CASSQERGLAGTGELFF.

This clonotype appeared once. The V call is TRBV5-5, the J call TRBJ2-7; D may be TRBD1 (5 bases). Trimming removed 6 bases from V and 10 bases from J, with 20 bases in between. The CDR3 runs 13 residues. CDR1 and CDR2 (germline): SGHKS, YYEKEE (reference sequence). CDR3 residues: CASTLVESGHQYF. In DNA, the CDR3 is TGTGCCAGCACCCTAGTTGAGAGTGGACACCAGTACTTC.

CDR3 bases: TGTGCCAGCAGTCGTCGGGGGGAAAACACCGGGGAGCTGTTTTTT. This codes for CASSRRGENTGELFF. The chain employs TRBV13 and TRBJ2-2, with TRBD2 identical over 7 bases. The J segment lost 2 bases and the V segment lost 6 bases, leaving 6 bases of the junction unmatched. This CDR3 is built from 15 residues. Germline lookup yields CDR1 PRHDT and CDR2 FYEKMQ (reference sequence). Combining the CDR3 with reference TRBV13 and TRBJ2-2 gives the whole variable domain AAGVIQSPRHLIKEKRETATLKCYPIPRHDTVYWYQQGPGQDPQFLISFYEKMQSDKGSIPDRFSAQQFSDYHSELNMSSLELGDSALYFCASSRRGENTGELFFGEGSRLTVL.

The rearrangement links TRBV29-1 to TRBJ2-5; no definite D call. The CDR3 is 12 amino acids. CDR1 is SQVTM, CDR2 ANQGSEA, per germline. Deletions cut 3 bases from V and 5 bases from J, with 10 bases between. CDR3 protein: CSVDGSYETQYF. The CDR3 DNA sequence: TGCAGCGTTGACGGGTCTTACGAGACCCAGTACTTC.

This chain connects TRBV5-6 to TRBJ2-3, with TRBD1 matching over 8 bases. With V trimmed by 4 bases and J by 2 bases, 3 bases remained unmatched. CDR3 length equals 14 residues. The V gene's germline CDR1 is SGHDT and CDR2 YYEEEE. For the CDR3, the DNA is TGTGCCAGCAGCGTGACAGGGGCCACAGATACGCAGTATTTT. Translation: CASSVTGATDTQYF.

The chain uses TRBV11-2 and TRBJ1-1, with D tentatively TRBD1 (5 bases). Germline assignment: CDR1 SGHAT and CDR2 FQNNGV. Trimming stripped 0 bases from V and 11 bases from J, with 10 bases between. This CDR3 has 12 amino acids. CDR3 in amino acids: CASSLDNRPAFF. CDR3 DNA sequence: TGTGCCAGCAGCTTAGATAACAGGCCCGCTTTCTTT.

CDR3 amino acids: CASRVDRASAFF. The CDR3 bases are TGTGCCAGCAGGGTGGACAGGGCAAGCGCTTTCTTT. The chain combines TRBV2 with TRBJ1-1; TRBD1 aligns across 8 bases. V lost 6 bases to trimming and J lost 11 bases; unmatched junction nucleotides: 8. Germline loops: CDR1 SNHLY, CDR2 FYNNEI. This CDR3 is built from 12 residues.

This clonotype was seen just once. The chain employs TRBV7-2 and TRBJ2-5, with D tentatively TRBD1 (6 bases). In germline, CDR1 is SGHTA, CDR2 FQGNSA. Trimming took off 5 bases at V and 4 bases at J, with 11 bases between the two ends. The CDR3 extends over 13 amino acids. The DNA of the CDR3 is TGTGCCAGCAGCCGTCAGGGGCGAGAGACCCAGTACTTC. Protein product: CASSRQGRETQYF.

The chain recombines TRBV29-1 with TRBJ2-7; D is possibly TRBD1 or TRBD2 (5 bases each). CDR3 length: 16 amino acids. The V gene lost 0 bases and the J gene lost 2 bases, with 17 bases spanning the gap. Germline lookup yields CDR1 SQVTM and CDR2 ANQGSEA. The CDR3 DNA sequence: TGCAGCGTTGAAGATCGAACCGGGACGAGGGCCTACGAGCAGTACTTC. Translation gives CSVEDRTGTRAYEQYF.

The chain links TRBV20-1 to TRBJ2-1; 12 nucleotides line up with TRBD2. Per germline, CDR1 DFQATT and CDR2 SNEGSKA (reference sequence). The ends lost 6 bases at V and 3 bases at J; junction bases unmatched: 9. This CDR3 contains 16 residues. The CDR3 is CSALAGGGHRYNEQFF. CDR3 nucleotides: TGCAGTGCGCTAGCGGGGGGGGGCCATCGCTACAATGAGCAGTTCTTC.

The genes are TRBV28 and TRBJ2-7; D uncertain. The germline V and J ends were trimmed by 6 bases and 5 bases, with 29 bases remaining between them. The length of the CDR3 is 18 residues. Germline V CDR1 and CDR2: MDHEN, SYDVKM. The CDR3 DNA reads as TGTGCCAGCAGCCCGACTGAGGCGTACCCCCCCACTGGCAACGAGCAGTACTTC. Translating gives CASSPTEAYPPTGNEQYF.

The V gene is TRBV4-1, the J gene TRBJ1-2; D is perhaps TRBD1 (6 bases). The V gene lost 1 base and the J gene lost 7 bases, with 13 bases spanning the gap. Germline V gene sequence: CDR1 MGHRA, CDR2 YSYEKL. The length of the CDR3 is 14 residues. The CDR3 protein is CASSQGYRAAGYTF. As DNA, the CDR3 is TGCGCCAGCAGCCAAGGATACAGGGCGGCTGGCTACACCTTC.

This sequence joins TRBV7-9 and TRBJ2-3; D ambiguous. The V and J ends lost 0 bases and 6 bases respectively, with 7 bases between them. CDR1 is SEHNR and CDR2 is FQNEAQ in the germline V gene (reference sequence). The CDR3 is 13 amino acids. The chain's CDR3 is CASSLAPGDTQYF. Here the CDR3 DNA reads TGTGCCAGCAGCTTAGCCCCTGGGGATACGCAGTATTTT.

V is TRBV5-4 and J is TRBJ1-6, with 7 bases that match TRBD1. The V gene's germline CDR1 is SGHNT and CDR2 YYREEE (reference sequence). With 6 bases clipped from V and 7 bases from J, the junction kept 10 bases outside the gene matches. This CDR3 comprises 15 residues. CDR3 sequence: CASTLLGQPNSPLHF. The CDR3 DNA sequence: TGTGCCAGCACCCTGTTGGGACAGCCAAATTCACCCCTCCACTTT.